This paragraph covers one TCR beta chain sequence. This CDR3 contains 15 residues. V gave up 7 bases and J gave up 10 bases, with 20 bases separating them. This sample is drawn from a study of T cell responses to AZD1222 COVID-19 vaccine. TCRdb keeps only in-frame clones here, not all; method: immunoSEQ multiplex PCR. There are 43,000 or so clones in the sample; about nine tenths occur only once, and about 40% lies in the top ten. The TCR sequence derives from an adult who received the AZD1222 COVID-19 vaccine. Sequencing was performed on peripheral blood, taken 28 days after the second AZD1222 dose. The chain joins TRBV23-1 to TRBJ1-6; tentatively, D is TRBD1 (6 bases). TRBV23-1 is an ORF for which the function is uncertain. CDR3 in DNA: TGCGCCAGCAACTTGAACAGGGATTTGGGATCACCCCTCCACTTT. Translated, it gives CASNLNRDLGSPLHF.